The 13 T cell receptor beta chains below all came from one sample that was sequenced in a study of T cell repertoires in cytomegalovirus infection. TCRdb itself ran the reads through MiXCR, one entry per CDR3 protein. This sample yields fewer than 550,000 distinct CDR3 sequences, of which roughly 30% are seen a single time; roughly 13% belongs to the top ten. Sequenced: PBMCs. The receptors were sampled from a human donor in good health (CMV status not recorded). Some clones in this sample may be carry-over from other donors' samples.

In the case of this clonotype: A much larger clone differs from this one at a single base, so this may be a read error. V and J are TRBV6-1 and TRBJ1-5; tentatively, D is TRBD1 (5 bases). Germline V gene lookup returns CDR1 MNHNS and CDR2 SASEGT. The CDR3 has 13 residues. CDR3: CASSANLGEPHHF. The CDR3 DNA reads TGTGCCAGCAGTGCTAACCTGGGGGAGCCCCATCATTTT.

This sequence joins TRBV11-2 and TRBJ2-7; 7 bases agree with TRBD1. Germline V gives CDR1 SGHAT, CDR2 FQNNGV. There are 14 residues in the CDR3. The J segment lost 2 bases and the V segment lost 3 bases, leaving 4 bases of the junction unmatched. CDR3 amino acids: CASSFPGTAYEQYF. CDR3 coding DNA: TGTGCCAGCAGCTTTCCAGGGACAGCCTACGAGCAGTACTTC.

The DNA for the CDR3 is TGTGCCAGCAGCCATCTAGCGGGGGGTTATACAGATACGCAGTATTTT. It yields the protein CASSHLAGGYTDTQYF. The chain has TRBV6-8 and TRBJ2-3; the match to TRBD2 covers 11 bases. CDR1 and CDR2 from the germline V gene are MNHGY and SAAAGT. The ends lost 6 bases at V and 3 bases at J; junction bases unmatched: 8. This CDR3 comprises 16 residues.

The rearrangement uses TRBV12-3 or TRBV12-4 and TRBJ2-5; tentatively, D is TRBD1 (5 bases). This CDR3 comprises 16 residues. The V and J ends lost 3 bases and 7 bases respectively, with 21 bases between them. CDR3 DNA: TGTGCCAGCAGTTTTTACGGACAAGAAAATTTAGGGACCCAGTACTTC. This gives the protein CASSFYGQENLGTQYF.

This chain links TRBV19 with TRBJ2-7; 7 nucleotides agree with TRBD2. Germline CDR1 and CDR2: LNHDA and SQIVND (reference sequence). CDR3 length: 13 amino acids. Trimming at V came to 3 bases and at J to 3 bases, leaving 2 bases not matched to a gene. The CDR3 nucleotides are TGTGCCAGTAGTATGAAGCGGGACTACGAGCAGTACTTC. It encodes CASSMKRDYEQYF.

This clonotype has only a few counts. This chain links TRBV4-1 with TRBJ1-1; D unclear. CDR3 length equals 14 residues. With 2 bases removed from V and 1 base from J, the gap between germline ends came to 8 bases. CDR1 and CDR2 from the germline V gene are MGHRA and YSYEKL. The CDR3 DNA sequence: TGCGCCAGCAGCCAACCAGGCAGGAACACTGAAGCTTTCTTT. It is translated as CASSQPGRNTEAFF.

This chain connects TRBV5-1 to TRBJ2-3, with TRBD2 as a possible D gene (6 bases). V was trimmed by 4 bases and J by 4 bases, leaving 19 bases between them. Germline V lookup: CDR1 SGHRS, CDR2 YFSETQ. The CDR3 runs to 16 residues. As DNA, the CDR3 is TGCGCCAGCAGCCTCCCGGGGCGGGGTGGGGCAGATACGCAGTATTTT. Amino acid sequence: CASSLPGRGGADTQYF.

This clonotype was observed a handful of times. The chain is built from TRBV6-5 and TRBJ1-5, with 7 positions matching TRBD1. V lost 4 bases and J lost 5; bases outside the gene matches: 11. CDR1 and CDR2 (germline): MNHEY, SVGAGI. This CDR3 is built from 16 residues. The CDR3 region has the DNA TGTGCCAGCAGTTCCTCGTCGAGAGGGGGCTATCAGCCCCAGCATTTT. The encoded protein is CASSSSSRGGYQPQHF.

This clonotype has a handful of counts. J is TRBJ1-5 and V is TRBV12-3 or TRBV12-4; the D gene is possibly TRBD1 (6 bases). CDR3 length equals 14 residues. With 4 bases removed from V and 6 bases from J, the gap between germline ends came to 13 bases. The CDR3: CASSSSGGGQPQHF. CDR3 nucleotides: TGTGCCAGCAGTTCTTCAGGAGGGGGTCAGCCCCAGCATTTT.

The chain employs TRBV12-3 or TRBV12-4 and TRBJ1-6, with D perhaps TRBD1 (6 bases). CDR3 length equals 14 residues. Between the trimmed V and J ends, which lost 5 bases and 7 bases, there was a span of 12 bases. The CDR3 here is CASSPSGVNSPLHF. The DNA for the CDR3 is TGTGCCAGCAGTCCCTCAGGGGTCAATTCACCCCTCCACTTT.

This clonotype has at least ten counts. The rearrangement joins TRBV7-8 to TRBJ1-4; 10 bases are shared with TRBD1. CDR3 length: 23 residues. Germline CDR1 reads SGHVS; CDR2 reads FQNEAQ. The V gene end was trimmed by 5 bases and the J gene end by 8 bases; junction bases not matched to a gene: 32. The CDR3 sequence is CASSQVGSPGQGIRYNPREKLFF. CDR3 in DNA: TGTGCCAGCAGCCAGGTGGGGTCCCCGGGACAGGGGATCCGTTATAACCCTCGCGAAAAACTGTTTTTT.

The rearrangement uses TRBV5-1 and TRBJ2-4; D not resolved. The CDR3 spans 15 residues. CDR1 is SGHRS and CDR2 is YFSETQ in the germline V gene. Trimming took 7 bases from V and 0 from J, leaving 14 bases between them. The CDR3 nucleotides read TGCGCCAGCCATGACGAAGTCTTAGCCAAAAACATTCAGTACTTC. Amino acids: CASHDEVLAKNIQYF.

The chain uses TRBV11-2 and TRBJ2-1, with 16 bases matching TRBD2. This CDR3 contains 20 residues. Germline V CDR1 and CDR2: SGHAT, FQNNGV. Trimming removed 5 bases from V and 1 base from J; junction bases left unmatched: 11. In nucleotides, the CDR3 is TGTGCCAGCAGCAAAAGACCGGGACTAGCGGGGGGGCGTTCCTACAATGAGCAGTTCTTC. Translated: CASSKRPGLAGGRSYNEQFF.